This TCR beta chain appears in the sequencing data of a study of cytomegalovirus exposure and HLA in healthy donors. The overall study: Falling in the Caucasian-associated ancestry cluster were approximately 86% of under 500 genotyped donors.

With V trimmed by 5 bases and J by 1 base, 5 bases remained unmatched. The CDR3 is 15 residues long. Germline V lookup: CDR1 SGHTA, CDR2 FQGNSA. PCR involved 60 Vbeta and 13 Jbeta primers. Some clones are missing from TCRdb's copy, which holds only in-frame ones; the method was immunoSEQ multiplex PCR. The sample records about 160,000 clones, roughly 79% being singletons. This TCR was recovered from a woman aged 40-49 years in good health and CMV-seropositive. Sequenced: PBMCs. The V call is TRBV7-2, the J call TRBJ2-3, with 8 bases identical to TRBD2. CDR3 nucleotide sequence: TGTGCCAGCAGCACGGGGGGGCCAGGCACAGATACGCAGTATTTT. This encodes CASSTGGPGTDTQYF.